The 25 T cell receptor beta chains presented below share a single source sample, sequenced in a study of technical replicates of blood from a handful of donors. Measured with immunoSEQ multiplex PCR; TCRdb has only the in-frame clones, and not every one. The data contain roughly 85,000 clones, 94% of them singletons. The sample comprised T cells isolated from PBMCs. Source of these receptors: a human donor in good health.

The CDR3 nucleotides are TGTGCCAGCAGCCCGGGGGGGCGCCGAGAGGTCTACGAGCAGTACTTC. It is translated as CASSPGGRREVYEQYF. The chain carries TRBV11-3 and TRBJ2-7, with 8 bases matching TRBD2. Germline assignment: CDR1 SGHNT and CDR2 YENEEA. J gave up 3 bases and V 5 bases, and 12 bases lay outside the gene matches. The CDR3 has 16 amino acids. Based on the CDR3 plus reference TRBV11-3 and TRBJ2-7, the full variable domain is EAGVVQSPRYKIIEKKQPVAFWCNPISGHNTLYWYLQNLGQGPELLIRYENEEAVDDSQLPKDRFSAERLKGVDSTLKIQPAELGDSAVYLCASSPGGRREVYEQYFGPGTRLTVT.

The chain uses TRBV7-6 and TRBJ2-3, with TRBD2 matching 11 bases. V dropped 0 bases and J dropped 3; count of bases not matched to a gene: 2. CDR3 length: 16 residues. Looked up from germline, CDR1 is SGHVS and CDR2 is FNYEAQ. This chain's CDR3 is CASSLATSGSTDTQYF. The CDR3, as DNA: TGTGCCAGCAGCTTAGCTACTAGCGGGAGTACAGATACGCAGTATTTT.

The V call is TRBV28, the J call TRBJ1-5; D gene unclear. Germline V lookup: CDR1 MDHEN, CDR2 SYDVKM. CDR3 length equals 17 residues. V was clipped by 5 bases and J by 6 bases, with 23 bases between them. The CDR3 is CASSPRPWRRWGQPQHF. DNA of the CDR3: TGTGCCAGCAGTCCCCGCCCGTGGAGGAGGTGGGGTCAGCCCCAGCATTTT. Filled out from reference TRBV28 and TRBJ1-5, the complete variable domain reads DVKVTQSSRYLVKRTGEKVFLECVQDMDHENMFWYRQDPGLGLRLIYFSYDVKMKEKGDIPEGYSVSREKKERFSLILESASTNQTSMYLCASSPRPWRRWGQPQHFGDGTRLSIL.

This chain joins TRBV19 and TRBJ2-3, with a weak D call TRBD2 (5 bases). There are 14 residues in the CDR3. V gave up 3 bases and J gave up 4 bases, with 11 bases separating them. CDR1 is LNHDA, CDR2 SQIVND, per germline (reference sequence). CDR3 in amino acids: CASSILGLSDTQYF. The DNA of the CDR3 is TGTGCCAGTAGTATCTTAGGACTCTCAGATACGCAGTATTTT.

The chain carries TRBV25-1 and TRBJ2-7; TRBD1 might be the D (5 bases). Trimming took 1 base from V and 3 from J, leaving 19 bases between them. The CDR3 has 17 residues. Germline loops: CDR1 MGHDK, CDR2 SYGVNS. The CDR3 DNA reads TGTGCCAGCAGTGAATCTGGGCGGCCAGGGCGACGCTACGAGCAGTACTTC. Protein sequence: CASSESGRPGRRYEQYF.

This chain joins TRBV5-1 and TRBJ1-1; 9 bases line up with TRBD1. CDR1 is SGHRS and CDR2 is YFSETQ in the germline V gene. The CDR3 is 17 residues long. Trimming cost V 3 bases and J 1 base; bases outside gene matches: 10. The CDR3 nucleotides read TGCGCCAGCAGCTCGAACCCCCCGGGACAGGGGAACACTGAAGCTTTCTTT. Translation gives CASSSNPPGQGNTEAFF.

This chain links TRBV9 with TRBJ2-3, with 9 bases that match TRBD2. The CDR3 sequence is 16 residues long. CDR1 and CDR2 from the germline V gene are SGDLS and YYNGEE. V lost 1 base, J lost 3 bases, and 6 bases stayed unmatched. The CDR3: CASSVFRAGGTDTQYF. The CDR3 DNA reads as TGTGCCAGCAGCGTATTCCGAGCGGGAGGAACAGATACGCAGTATTTT. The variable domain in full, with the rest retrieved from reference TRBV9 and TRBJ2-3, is DSGVTQTPKHLITATGQRVTLRCSPRSGDLSVYWYQQSLDQGLQFLIQYYNGEERAKGNILERFSAQQFPDLHSELNLSSLELGDSALYFCASSVFRAGGTDTQYFGPGTRLTVL.

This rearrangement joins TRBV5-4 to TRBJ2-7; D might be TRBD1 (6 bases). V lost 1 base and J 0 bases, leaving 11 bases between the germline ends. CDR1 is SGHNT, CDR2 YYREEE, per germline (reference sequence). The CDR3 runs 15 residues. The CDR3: CASSLRGSVSYEQYF. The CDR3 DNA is TGTGCCAGCAGCTTGAGGGGGAGCGTCTCCTACGAGCAGTACTTC.

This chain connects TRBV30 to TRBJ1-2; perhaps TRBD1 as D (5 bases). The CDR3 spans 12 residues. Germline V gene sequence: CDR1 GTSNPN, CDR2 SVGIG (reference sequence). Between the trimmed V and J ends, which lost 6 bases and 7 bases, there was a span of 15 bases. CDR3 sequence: CACDRGLGGYTF. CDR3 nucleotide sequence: TGTGCCTGTGACCGGGGGTTGGGTGGCTACACCTTC.

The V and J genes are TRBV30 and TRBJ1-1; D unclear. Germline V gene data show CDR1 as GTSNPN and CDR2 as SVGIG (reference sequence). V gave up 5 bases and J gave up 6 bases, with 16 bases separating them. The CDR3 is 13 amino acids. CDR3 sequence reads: CAWRGRGIAEAFF. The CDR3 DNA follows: TGTGCCTGGCGAGGTCGGGGTATCGCTGAAGCTTTCTTT.

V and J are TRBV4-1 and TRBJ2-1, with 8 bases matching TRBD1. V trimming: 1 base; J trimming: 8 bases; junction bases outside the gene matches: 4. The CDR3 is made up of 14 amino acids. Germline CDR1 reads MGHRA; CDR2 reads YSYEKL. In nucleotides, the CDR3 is TGCGCCAGCAGCCAAGTCAAACAGGGGGATGAGCAGTTCTTC. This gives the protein CASSQVKQGDEQFF.

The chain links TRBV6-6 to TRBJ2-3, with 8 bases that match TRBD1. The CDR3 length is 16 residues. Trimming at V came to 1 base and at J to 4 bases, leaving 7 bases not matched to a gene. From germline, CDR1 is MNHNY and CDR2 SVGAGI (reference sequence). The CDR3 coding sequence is TGTGCCAGCAGTTACTATTTGCAGGGGGCCTCAGATACGCAGTATTTT. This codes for CASSYYLQGASDTQYF.

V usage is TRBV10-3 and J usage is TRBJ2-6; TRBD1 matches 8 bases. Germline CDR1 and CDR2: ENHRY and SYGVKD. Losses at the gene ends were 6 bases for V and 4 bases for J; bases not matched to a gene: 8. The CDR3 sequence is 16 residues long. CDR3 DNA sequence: TGTGCCATCAGACAGGGGGAGGTGCGAGGGGCCAACGTCCTGACTTTC. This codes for CAIRQGEVRGANVLTF.

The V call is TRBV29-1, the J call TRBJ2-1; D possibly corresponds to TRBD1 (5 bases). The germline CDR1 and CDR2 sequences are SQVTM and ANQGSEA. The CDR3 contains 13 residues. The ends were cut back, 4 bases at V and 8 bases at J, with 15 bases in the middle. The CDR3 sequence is CSVAYYRFDEQFF. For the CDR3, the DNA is TGCAGCGTTGCCTATTACAGGTTTGATGAGCAGTTCTTC.

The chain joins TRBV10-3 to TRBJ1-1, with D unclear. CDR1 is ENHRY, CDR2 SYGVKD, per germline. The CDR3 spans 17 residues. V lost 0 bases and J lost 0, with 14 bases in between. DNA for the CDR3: TGTGCCATCAGTGAGTCCGGGAGTATGGCGGTGAACACTGAAGCTTTCTTT. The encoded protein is CAISESGSMAVNTEAFF.

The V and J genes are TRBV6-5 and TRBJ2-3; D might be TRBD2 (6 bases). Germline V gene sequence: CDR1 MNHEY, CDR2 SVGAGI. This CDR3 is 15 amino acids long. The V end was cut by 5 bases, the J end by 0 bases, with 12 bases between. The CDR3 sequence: CASSRGAPSTDTQYF. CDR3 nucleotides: TGTGCCAGCAGTCGCGGGGCCCCTAGCACAGATACGCAGTATTTT.

The CDR3 nucleotides read TGTGCCAGCACCCAAGCGTATGGCTACACCTTC. It codes for CASTQAYGYTF. The J gene is TRBJ1-2, the V gene TRBV7-9; no clear D gene. CDR1 is SEHNR and CDR2 is FQNEAQ in the germline V gene (reference sequence). V was pared by 7 bases and J by 5 bases, with 8 bases between. The CDR3 spans 11 residues.

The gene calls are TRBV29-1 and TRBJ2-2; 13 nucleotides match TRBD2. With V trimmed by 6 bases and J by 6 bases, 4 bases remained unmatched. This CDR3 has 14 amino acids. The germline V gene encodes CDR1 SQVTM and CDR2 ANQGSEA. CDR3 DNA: TGCAGCGTCCTGACTAGCGGGAGGCCCGGGGAGCTGTTTTTT. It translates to CSVLTSGRPGELFF.

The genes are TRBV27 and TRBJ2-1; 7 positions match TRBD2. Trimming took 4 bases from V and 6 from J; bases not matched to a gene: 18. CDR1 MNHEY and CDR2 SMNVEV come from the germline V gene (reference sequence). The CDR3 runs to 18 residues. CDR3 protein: CASSSSTWREIFVNEQFF. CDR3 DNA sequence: TGTGCCAGCAGTTCCTCAACATGGCGGGAGATTTTTGTCAATGAGCAGTTCTTC.

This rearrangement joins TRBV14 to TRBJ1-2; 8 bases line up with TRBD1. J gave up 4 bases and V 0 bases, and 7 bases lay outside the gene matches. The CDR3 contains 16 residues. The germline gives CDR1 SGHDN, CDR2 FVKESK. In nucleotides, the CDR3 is TGTGCCAGCAGCCAAGATCCTCGGGGACAGGTCTATGGCTACACCTTC. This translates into CASSQDPRGQVYGYTF.

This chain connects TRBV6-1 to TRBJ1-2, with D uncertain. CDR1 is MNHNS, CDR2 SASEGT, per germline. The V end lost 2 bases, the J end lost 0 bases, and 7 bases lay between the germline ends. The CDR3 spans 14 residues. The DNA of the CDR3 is TGTGCCAGCAGTGAATCAGTGACTAACTATGGCTACACCTTC. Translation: CASSESVTNYGYTF.

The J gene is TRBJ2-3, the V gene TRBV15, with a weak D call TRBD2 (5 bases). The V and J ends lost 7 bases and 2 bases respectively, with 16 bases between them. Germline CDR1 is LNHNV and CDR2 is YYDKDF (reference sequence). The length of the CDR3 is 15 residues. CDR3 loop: CATTYSERFTDTQYF. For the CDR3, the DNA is TGTGCCACCACCTACTCGGAGCGGTTCACAGATACGCAGTATTTT.

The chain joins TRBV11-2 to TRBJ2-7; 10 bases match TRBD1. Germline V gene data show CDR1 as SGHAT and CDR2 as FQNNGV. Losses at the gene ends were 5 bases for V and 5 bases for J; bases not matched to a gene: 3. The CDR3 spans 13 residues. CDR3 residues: CASSPDRGDEQYF. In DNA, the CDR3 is TGTGCCAGCAGCCCGGACAGGGGGGACGAGCAGTACTTC.

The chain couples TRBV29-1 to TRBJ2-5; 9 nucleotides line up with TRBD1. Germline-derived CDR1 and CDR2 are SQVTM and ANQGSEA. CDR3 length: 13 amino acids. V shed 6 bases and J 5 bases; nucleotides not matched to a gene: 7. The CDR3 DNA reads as TGCAGCGTGCGGGGACAGGGTGTGGAGACCCAGTACTTC. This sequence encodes CSVRGQGVETQYF.

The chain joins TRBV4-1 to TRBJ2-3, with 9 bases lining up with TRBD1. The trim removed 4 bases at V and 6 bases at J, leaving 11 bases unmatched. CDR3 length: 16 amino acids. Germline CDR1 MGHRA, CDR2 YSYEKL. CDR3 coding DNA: TGCGCCAGCAGCCGGATACGGACAGGGGAGGTGGATACGCAGTATTTT. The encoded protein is CASSRIRTGEVDTQYF.